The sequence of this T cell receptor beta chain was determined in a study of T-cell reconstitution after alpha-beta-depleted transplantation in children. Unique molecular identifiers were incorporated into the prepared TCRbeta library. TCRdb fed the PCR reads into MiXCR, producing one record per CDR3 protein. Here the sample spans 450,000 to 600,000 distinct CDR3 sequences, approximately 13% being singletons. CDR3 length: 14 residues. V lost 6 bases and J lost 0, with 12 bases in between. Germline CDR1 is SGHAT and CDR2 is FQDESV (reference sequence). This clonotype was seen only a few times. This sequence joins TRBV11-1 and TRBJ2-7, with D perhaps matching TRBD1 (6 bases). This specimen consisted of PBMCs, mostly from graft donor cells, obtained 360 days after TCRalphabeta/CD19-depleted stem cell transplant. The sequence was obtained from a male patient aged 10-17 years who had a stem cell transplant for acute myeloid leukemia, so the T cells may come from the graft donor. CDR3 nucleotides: TGTGCCAGCAGAGGAAACAGGGACTCCTACGAGCAGTACTTC. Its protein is CASRGNRDSYEQYF.